The 13 T cell receptor beta chains below were found in one sample sequenced in a study of blood T cell repertoires in COVID-19. The table came from immunoSEQ multiplex PCR; TCRdb's copy has only in-frame clones and leaves some out. This table has over 300,000 clones, 90% appearing once. The sample consisted of peripheral blood. All receptors derive from a man younger than 30 with active or convalescent COVID-19.

The chain is built from TRBV5-5 and TRBJ1-4; D might be TRBD1 (5 bases). This CDR3 spans 13 amino acids. Germline CDR1 reads SGHKS; CDR2 reads YYEKEE (reference sequence). V was trimmed by 2 bases and J by 8 bases, leaving 10 bases between them. The CDR3 here is CASSLGTREKLFF. The CDR3 coding sequence is TGTGCCAGCAGCTTAGGGACTAGGGAAAAACTGTTTTTT.

The rearrangement joins TRBV4-3 to TRBJ2-1, with D possibly TRBD1 on 5 matching bases. V was clipped by 1 base and J by 0 bases, with 7 bases between them. The CDR3 runs 15 residues. Germline V CDR1 and CDR2: LGHNA, YSLEER. CDR3 amino acids: CASSQGGYSYNEQFF. DNA for the CDR3: TGCGCCAGCAGCCAAGGGGGCTACTCCTACAATGAGCAGTTCTTC.

The genes are TRBV7-2 and TRBJ1-3; no clear D. Germline CDR1 reads SGHTA; CDR2 reads FQGNSA. The CDR3 spans 13 residues. Deletions cut 4 bases from V and 0 bases from J, with 4 bases between. This CDR3 reads CASSSSSGNTIYF. For the CDR3, the DNA is TGTGCCAGCAGCTCGTCCTCTGGAAACACCATATATTTT. The full variable domain, in which reference TRBV7-2 and TRBJ1-3 provide the parts outside the CDR3, is GAGVSQSPSNKVTEKGKDVELRCDPISGHTALYWYRQSLGQGLEFLIYFQGNSAPDKSGLPSDRFSAERTGGSVSTLTIQRTQQEDSAVYLCASSSSSGNTIYFGEGSWLTVV.

V usage is TRBV6-2 or TRBV6-3 and J usage is TRBJ1-1; D gene unclear. Per the germline V gene, CDR1 is MNHEY and CDR2 is SVGEGT. Trimming stripped 2 bases from V and 1 base from J, with 5 bases between. This CDR3 comprises 13 residues. In DNA, the CDR3 is TGTGCCAGCAGTTACGAGAGGAACACTGAAGCTTTCTTT. Encoded protein: CASSYERNTEAFF.

The chain employs TRBV5-1 and TRBJ2-1, with TRBD2 as a possible D gene (6 bases). The V and J ends lost 4 bases and 0 bases respectively, with 17 bases between them. This CDR3 comprises 17 residues. Germline loops: CDR1 SGHRS, CDR2 YFSETQ. CDR3 region: CASSPAEGWSSYNEQFF. The DNA of the CDR3 is TGCGCCAGCAGCCCCGCGGAGGGCTGGAGCTCCTACAATGAGCAGTTCTTC.

The chain couples TRBV9 to TRBJ1-5, with 7 bases aligning to TRBD1. The CDR3 is made up of 19 amino acids. Losses at the gene ends were 0 bases for V and 1 base for J; bases not matched to a gene: 13. Per the germline V gene, CDR1 is SGDLS and CDR2 is YYNGEE. Here the CDR3 reads CASSVVWDSAKWSNQPQHF. CDR3 bases: TGTGCCAGCAGCGTAGTATGGGACAGTGCAAAATGGAGCAATCAGCCCCAGCATTTT.

This clone was seen only once. The V and J genes are TRBV19 and TRBJ1-1, with 9 bases lining up with TRBD1. Trimming removed 3 bases from V and 4 bases from J; junction bases left unmatched: 3. The V gene's germline CDR1 is LNHDA and CDR2 SQIVND (reference sequence). The CDR3 sequence is 14 residues long. CDR3 region: CASSIGTGSTEAFF. The CDR3 nucleotides are TGTGCCAGTAGTATTGGGACAGGGTCCACTGAAGCTTTCTTT. The variable domain in full, with the rest retrieved from reference TRBV19 and TRBJ1-1, is DGGITQSPKYLFRKEGQNVTLSCEQNLNHDAMYWYRQDPGQGLRLIYYSQIVNDFQKGDIAEGYSVSREKKESFPLTVTSAQKNPTAFYLCASSIGTGSTEAFFGQGTRLTVV.

Worth noting for this clone: Distinct nucleotide sequences in the sample also encode this CDR3. The chain carries TRBV7-9 and TRBJ2-5; 9 nucleotides line up with TRBD2. Germline trimming cut 5 bases from V and 3 bases from J; bases unmatched to any gene: 10. The germline gives CDR1 SEHNR, CDR2 FQNEAQ (reference sequence). This CDR3 region has 16 residues. CDR3 protein: CASSLRVAGDKETQYF. The CDR3 DNA sequence: TGTGCCAGCAGCCTCCGAGTAGCGGGGGATAAAGAGACCCAGTACTTC.

The chain joins TRBV20-1 to TRBJ1-2; no definite D call. This CDR3 has 10 amino acids. Germline V gene sequence: CDR1 DFQATT, CDR2 SNEGSKA (reference sequence). The V gene lost 5 bases and the J gene lost 2 bases, with 3 bases spanning the gap. The CDR3 DNA follows: TGCAGTGCTTCGAACTATGGCTACACCTTC. Protein: CSASNYGYTF.

The chain is built from TRBV4-3 and TRBJ2-7; a possible D gene is TRBD2 (6 bases). CDR3 length equals 16 residues. Germline V gene lookup returns CDR1 LGHNA and CDR2 YSLEER. Trimming left V 0 bases short and J 0 bases short, with 12 bases between. This CDR3 reads CASSQDPRGASYEQYF. CDR3 sequence (DNA): TGCGCCAGCAGCCAAGATCCGCGGGGAGCCTCCTACGAGCAGTACTTC.

The chain employs TRBV12-5 and TRBJ1-1, with a possible D match to TRBD1 (5 bases). V gave up 6 bases and J gave up 1 base, with 12 bases separating them. CDR1 and CDR2 from the germline V gene are LGHNT and FRNRAP. This CDR3 has 14 residues. The CDR3 DNA reads as TGTGCTAGTGGGGACACGATTTCGAACACTGAAGCTTTCTTT. Protein sequence: CASGDTISNTEAFF.

The chain carries TRBV7-3 and TRBJ1-2; TRBD1 is a possible D gene (6 bases). V lost 4 bases, J lost 11 bases, and 17 bases lay in between. This CDR3 has 13 amino acids. Germline assignment: CDR1 SGHTA and CDR2 FQGTGA. The CDR3 is CASSSPNRQGYTF. DNA for the CDR3: TGTGCCAGCAGCTCACCGAACAGGCAGGGGTACACCTTC.

The V call is TRBV7-2, the J call TRBJ2-7; D remains ambiguous. This CDR3 has 15 amino acids. The V end was cut by 5 bases, the J end by 5 bases, with 19 bases between. The germline CDR1 and CDR2 sequences are SGHTA and FQGNSA. This chain's CDR3 is CASSLGERFNHEQYF. CDR3 DNA sequence: TGTGCCAGCAGCCTAGGAGAACGGTTTAACCACGAGCAGTACTTC.